Shown below are 12 T cell receptor beta chains from a single sample sequenced in a study of blood T cell repertoires in COVID-19. Here immunoSEQ multiplex PCR was the method, and the copy in TCRdb shows in-frame clones only, minus some. The data contain roughly 230,000 clones, approximately 88% of them singletons. The sequenced sample consisted of peripheral blood. The source of these receptors is a human donor in a cohort sampled during active COVID-19.

The chain joins TRBV4-2 to TRBJ2-3, with TRBD2 matching over 15 bases. Germline V gene sequence: CDR1 LGHNA, CDR2 YNFKEQ. CDR3 length: 22 amino acids. Trimming took 0 bases from V and 1 from J; bases not matched to a gene: 14. The CDR3 reads CASSQEGGRTSGRARGTDTQYF. DNA for the CDR3: TGTGCCAGCAGCCAAGAAGGGGGTAGGACTAGCGGGAGGGCAAGAGGCACAGATACGCAGTATTTT.

CDR3: CASSLREGTTGNTIYF. The CDR3 coding sequence is TGTGCCAGCAGCTTAAGGGAGGGGACCACTGGAAACACCATATATTTT. J is TRBJ1-3 and V is TRBV13; possibly TRBD1 for D (5 bases). Between the trimmed V and J ends, which lost 2 bases and 2 bases, there was a span of 13 bases. Looked up from germline, CDR1 is PRHDT and CDR2 is FYEKMQ (reference sequence). This CDR3 has 16 amino acids.

This clone was counted a single time. This sequence joins TRBV11-2 and TRBJ2-7, with D hard to call. CDR1 is SGHAT, CDR2 FQNNGV, per germline. This CDR3 has 13 amino acids. Trimming stripped 3 bases from V and 4 bases from J, with 10 bases between. The CDR3 spells CASSLNRFYEQYF. CDR3 DNA: TGTGCCAGCAGCTTGAACAGATTTTACGAGCAGTACTTC.

This clone was observed a single time. V usage is TRBV6-2 or TRBV6-3 and J usage is TRBJ1-5; D not certain. The CDR3 extends over 13 amino acids. The germline V gene has CDR1 MNHEY and CDR2 SVGEGT. V lost 2 bases and J lost 3, with 5 bases in between. CDR3 loop: CASSYRFNQPQHF. CDR3 coding DNA: TGTGCCAGCAGTTACCGGTTCAATCAGCCCCAGCATTTT.

The chain recombines TRBV9 with TRBJ2-7; D gene unclear. This CDR3 contains 14 residues. Germline values: CDR1 SGDLS, CDR2 YYNGEE. Trimming left V 4 bases short and J 0 bases short, with 11 bases between. The CDR3 loop reads CASSMSLSSYEQYF. The DNA of the CDR3 is TGTGCCAGCAGCATGAGCCTTAGCTCCTACGAGCAGTACTTC.

The chain carries TRBV20-1 and TRBJ2-5; D is unresolved. This CDR3 is 11 amino acids long. The V end was cut by 6 bases, the J end by 1 base, with 6 bases between. Germline CDR1 is DFQATT and CDR2 is SNEGSKA (reference sequence). This CDR3 reads CSANIQETQYF. CDR3 bases: TGCAGTGCCAACATCCAAGAGACCCAGTACTTC.

The chain carries TRBV5-4 and TRBJ2-1; TRBD2 matches at 8 bases. CDR1 is SGHNT and CDR2 is YYREEE in the germline V gene (reference sequence). V trimming: 2 bases; J trimming: 7 bases; junction bases outside the gene matches: 8. The CDR3 consists of 15 residues. The CDR3 reads CASSLYGGAVNEQFF. The CDR3 DNA reads as TGTGCCAGCAGCTTATACGGGGGGGCAGTGAATGAGCAGTTCTTC.

V is TRBV12-3 or TRBV12-4 and J is TRBJ1-2, with D uncertain. The V gene lost 6 bases and the J gene lost 4 bases, with 12 bases spanning the gap. The CDR3 contains 13 residues. CDR3 bases: TGTGCCAGCAGCCGACTGACCTTCTATGGCTACACCTTC. As protein: CASSRLTFYGYTF.

The J gene is TRBJ2-7, the V gene TRBV5-1, with TRBD2 identical over 15 bases. The germline gives CDR1 SGHRS, CDR2 YFSETQ. Trimming cost V 4 bases and J 4 bases; bases outside gene matches: 9. CDR3 length: 17 residues. The CDR3 coding sequence is TGCGCCAGCAGCACCGGACTAGCGGGGGGGCTAGTGTACGAGCAGTACTTC. Protein: CASSTGLAGGLVYEQYF.

This clone was observed a single time. This rearrangement joins TRBV6-5 to TRBJ1-2; 8 bases agree with TRBD1. The V gene's germline CDR1 is MNHEY and CDR2 SVGAGI. CDR3 size: 12 residues. V lost 7 bases, J lost 12 bases, and 10 bases stayed unmatched. This CDR3 reads CASTWGTGLHTF. In DNA form, the CDR3 reads TGTGCCAGCACGTGGGGGACAGGCCTTCACACCTTC.

This chain uses TRBV6-2 or TRBV6-3 with TRBJ1-6; perhaps TRBD1 as D (5 bases). Trimming removed 2 bases at V and 6 bases at J, with 8 bases between. The CDR3 spans 14 residues. The germline V gene encodes CDR1 MNHEY and CDR2 SVGEGT. CDR3 amino acids: CASSYRGGNSPLHF. The CDR3 nucleotides read TGTGCCAGCAGTTACAGGGGAGGTAATTCACCCCTCCACTTT.

The gene calls are TRBV7-2 and TRBJ2-3; D is undetermined. V was shortened by 1 base and J by 0 bases, with 11 bases between the two germline ends. CDR1 is SGHTA and CDR2 is FQGNSA in the germline V gene. This CDR3 is 16 amino acids long. The CDR3 nucleotides read TGTGCCAGCAGCTTAGATGTTCGTTCTAGCACAGATACGCAGTATTTT. Its protein is CASSLDVRSSTDTQYF.